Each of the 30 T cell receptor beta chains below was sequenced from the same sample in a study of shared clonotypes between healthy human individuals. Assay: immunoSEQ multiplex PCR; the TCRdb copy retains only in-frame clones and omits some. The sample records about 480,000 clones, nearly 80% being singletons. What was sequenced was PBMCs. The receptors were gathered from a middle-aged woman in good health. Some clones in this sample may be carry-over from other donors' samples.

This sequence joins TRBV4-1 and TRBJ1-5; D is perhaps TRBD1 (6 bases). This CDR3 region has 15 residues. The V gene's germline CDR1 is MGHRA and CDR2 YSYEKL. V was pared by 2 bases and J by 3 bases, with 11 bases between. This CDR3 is CASSQSGDNNQPQHF. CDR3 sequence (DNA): TGCGCCAGCAGCCAAAGCGGGGACAACAATCAGCCCCAGCATTTT.

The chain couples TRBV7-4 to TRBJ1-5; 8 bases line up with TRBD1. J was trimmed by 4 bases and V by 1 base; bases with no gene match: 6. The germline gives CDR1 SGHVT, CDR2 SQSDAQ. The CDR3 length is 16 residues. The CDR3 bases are TGTGCCAGCAGCTTAGACGACAGGGGTGGTAATCAGCCCCAGCATTTT. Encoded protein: CASSLDDRGGNQPQHF.

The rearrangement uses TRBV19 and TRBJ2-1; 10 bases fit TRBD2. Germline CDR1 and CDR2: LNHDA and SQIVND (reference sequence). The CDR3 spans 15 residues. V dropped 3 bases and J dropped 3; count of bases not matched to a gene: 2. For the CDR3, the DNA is TGTGCCAGTAGTATGGGACTAGCGCACTACAATGAGCAGTTCTTC. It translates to CASSMGLAHYNEQFF.

DNA for the CDR3: TGTGCCAGCAGCTTCAGCGGGAGGCCAGATACGCAGTATTTT. Amino acids: CASSFSGRPDTQYF. The chain recombines TRBV9 with TRBJ2-3, with 9 bases matching TRBD2. The germline V gene encodes CDR1 SGDLS and CDR2 YYNGEE. Trimming at V came to 4 bases and at J to 4 bases, leaving 4 bases not matched to a gene. The CDR3 loop spans 14 amino acids.

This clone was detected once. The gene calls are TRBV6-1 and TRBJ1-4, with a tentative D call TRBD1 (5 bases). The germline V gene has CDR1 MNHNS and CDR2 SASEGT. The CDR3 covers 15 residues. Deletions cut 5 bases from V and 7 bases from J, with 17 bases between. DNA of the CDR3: TGTGCCAGCAGTCGGGACCTTTTGCGACGTGAAAAACTGTTTTTT. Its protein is CASSRDLLRREKLFF.

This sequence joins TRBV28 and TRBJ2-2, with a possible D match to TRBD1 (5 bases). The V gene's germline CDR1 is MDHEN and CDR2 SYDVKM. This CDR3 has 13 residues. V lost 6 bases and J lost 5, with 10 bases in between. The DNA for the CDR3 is TGTGCCAGCAGCCAACAGGAGACCGGGGAGCTGTTTTTT. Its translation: CASSQQETGELFF.

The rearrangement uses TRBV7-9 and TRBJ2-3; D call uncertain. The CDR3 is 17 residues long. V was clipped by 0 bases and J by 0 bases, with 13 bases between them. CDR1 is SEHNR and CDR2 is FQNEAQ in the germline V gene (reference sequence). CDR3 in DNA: TGTGCCAGCAGCTTAGCGCTCTGGGCAGCTAGCACAGATACGCAGTATTTT. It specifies CASSLALWAASTDTQYF.

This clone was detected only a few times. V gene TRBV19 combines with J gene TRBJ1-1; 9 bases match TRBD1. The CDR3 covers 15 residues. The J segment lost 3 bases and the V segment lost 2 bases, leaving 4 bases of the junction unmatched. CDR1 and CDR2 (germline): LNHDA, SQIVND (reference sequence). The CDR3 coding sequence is TGTGCCAGTAGTATATGGGGACAGGGACACACTGAAGCTTTCTTT. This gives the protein CASSIWGQGHTEAFF. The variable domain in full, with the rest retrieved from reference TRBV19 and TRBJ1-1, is DGGITQSPKYLFRKEGQNVTLSCEQNLNHDAMYWYRQDPGQGLRLIYYSQIVNDFQKGDIAEGYSVSREKKESFPLTVTSAQKNPTAFYLCASSIWGQGHTEAFFGQGTRLTVV.

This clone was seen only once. CDR3 region: CASSLAGTYEQYF. In DNA, the CDR3 is TGTGCCAGCAGCTTAGCGGGGACCTACGAGCAGTACTTC. V and J are TRBV11-3 and TRBJ2-7; D possibly corresponds to TRBD2 (5 bases). Trimming took 1 base from V and 2 from J, leaving 6 bases between them. Germline V gene data show CDR1 as SGHNT and CDR2 as YENEEA. This CDR3 region has 13 residues.

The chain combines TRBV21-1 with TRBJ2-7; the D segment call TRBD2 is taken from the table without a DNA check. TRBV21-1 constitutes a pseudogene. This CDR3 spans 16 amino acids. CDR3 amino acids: CASSKLAKQLSYEQYF. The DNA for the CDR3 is TGTGCCAGCAGCAAACTAGCGAAACAACTCAGCTACGAGCAGTACTTC.

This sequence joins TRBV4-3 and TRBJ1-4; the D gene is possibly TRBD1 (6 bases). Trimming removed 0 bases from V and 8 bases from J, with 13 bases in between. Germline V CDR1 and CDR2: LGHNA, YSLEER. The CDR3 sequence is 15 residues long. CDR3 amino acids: CASSQERTVYEKLFF. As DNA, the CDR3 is TGCGCCAGCAGCCAAGAAAGGACAGTATACGAAAAACTGTTTTTT.

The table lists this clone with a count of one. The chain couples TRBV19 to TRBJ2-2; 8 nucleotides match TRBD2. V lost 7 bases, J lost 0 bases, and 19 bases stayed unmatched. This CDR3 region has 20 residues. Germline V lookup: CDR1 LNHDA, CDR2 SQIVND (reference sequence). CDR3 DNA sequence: TGTGCCAGTACCAAGCGCTTGACTAGCGCGCTACCCGCGAACACCGGGGAGCTGTTTTTT. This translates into CASTKRLTSALPANTGELFF.

As DNA, the CDR3 is TGTGCCACCCAAGGGGGGTTCGTGAACACTGAAGCTTTCTTT. It yields the protein CATQGGFVNTEAFF. This chain links TRBV28 with TRBJ1-1; possibly TRBD1 for D (6 bases). Germline CDR1 is MDHEN and CDR2 is SYDVKM. V lost 10 bases and J lost 0, with 15 bases in between. This CDR3 is 14 amino acids long.

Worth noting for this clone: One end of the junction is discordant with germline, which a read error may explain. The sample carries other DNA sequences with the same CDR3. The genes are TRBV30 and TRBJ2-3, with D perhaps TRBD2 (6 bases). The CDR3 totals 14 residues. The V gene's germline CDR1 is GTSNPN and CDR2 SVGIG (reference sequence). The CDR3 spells CAWTSGVSTDTQYF. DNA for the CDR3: TGTGCCTGGACCTCGGGAGTGAGCACAGATACGCAGTATTTC.

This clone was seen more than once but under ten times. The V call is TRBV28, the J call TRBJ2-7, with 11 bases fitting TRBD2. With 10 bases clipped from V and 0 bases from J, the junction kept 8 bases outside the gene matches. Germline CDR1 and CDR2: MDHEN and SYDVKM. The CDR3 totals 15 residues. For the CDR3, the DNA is TGTGCCACCTTCTCTAGCGGGAGGAACTCCTACGAGCAGTACTTC. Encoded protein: CATFSSGRNSYEQYF.

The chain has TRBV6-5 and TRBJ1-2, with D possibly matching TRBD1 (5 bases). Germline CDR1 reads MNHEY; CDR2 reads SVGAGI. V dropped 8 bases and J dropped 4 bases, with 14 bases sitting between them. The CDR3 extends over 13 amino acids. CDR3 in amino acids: CASSGPFGYGYTF. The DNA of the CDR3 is TGTGCCAGCTCAGGGCCTTTCGGCTATGGCTACACCTTC.

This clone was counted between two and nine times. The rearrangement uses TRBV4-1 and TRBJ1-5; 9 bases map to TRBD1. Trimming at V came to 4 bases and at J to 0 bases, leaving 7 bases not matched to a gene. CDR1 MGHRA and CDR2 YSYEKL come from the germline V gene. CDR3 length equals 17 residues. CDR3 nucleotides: TGCGCCAGCAGCCCAGGTTTACAGGGGGCTAGCAATCAGCCCCAGCATTTT. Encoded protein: CASSPGLQGASNQPQHF.

The CDR3 spells CASSARGGTRKSGYTF. CDR3 nucleotides: TGTGCCAGCAGCGCCAGGGGCGGGACAAGAAAAAGTGGCTACACCTTC. V and J are TRBV7-3 and TRBJ1-2, with a possible D match to TRBD1 (6 bases). CDR1 and CDR2 (germline): SGHTA, FQGTGA. The CDR3 loop spans 16 amino acids. V was pared by 5 bases and J by 7 bases, with 23 bases between.

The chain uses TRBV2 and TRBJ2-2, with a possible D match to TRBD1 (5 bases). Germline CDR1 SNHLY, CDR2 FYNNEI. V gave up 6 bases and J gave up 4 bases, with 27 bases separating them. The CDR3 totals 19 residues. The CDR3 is CASSGFAKGYVPPTGELFF. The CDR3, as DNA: TGTGCCAGCAGCGGGTTTGCGAAGGGGTACGTCCCTCCCACCGGGGAGCTGTTTTTT.

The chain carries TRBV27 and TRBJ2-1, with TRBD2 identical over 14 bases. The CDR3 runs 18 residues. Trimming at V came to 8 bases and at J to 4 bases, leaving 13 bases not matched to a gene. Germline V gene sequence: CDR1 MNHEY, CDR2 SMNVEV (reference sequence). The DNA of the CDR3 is TGTGCCAGCCGTTCCGCTACGGGACTAGCGGGAGCTTACAATGAGCAGTTCTTC. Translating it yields CASRSATGLAGAYNEQFF.

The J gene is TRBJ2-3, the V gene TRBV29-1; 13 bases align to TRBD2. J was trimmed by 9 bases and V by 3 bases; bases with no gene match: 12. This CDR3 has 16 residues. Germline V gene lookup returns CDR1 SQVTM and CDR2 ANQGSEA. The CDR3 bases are TGCAGCGTTGAGCGGACTAGCGGGAGTAGGGGGAAAACGCAGTATTTT. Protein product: CSVERTSGSRGKTQYF.

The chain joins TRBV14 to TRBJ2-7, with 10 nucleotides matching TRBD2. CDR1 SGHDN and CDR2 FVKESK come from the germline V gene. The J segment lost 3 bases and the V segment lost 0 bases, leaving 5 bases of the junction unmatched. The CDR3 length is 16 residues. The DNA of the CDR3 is TGTGCCAGCAGCCAAGATCAAGCTAGCGGGAGCTACGAGCAGTACTTC. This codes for CASSQDQASGSYEQYF. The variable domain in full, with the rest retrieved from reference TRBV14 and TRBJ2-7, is EAGVTQFPSHSVIEKGQTVTLRCDPISGHDNLYWYRRVMGKEIKFLLHFVKESKQDESGMPNNRFLAERTGGTYSTLKVQPAELEDSGVYFCASSQDQASGSYEQYFGPGTRLTVT.

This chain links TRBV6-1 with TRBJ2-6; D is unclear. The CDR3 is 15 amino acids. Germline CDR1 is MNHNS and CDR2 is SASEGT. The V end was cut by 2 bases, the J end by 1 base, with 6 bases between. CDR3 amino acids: CASSERLSGANVLTF. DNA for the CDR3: TGTGCCAGCAGTGAACGACTGTCTGGGGCCAACGTCCTGACTTTC.

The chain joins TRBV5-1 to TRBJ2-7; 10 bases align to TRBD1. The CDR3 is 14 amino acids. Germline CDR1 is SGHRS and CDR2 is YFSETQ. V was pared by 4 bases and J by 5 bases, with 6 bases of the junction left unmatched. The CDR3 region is CASSPQTGGDEQYF. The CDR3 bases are TGCGCCAGCAGCCCACAGACAGGGGGCGACGAGCAGTACTTC.

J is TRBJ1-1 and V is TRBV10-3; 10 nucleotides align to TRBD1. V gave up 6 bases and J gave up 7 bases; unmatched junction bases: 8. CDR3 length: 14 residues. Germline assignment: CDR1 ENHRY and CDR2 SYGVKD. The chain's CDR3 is CAISRTGGGGEAFF. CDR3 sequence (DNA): TGTGCCATCAGCCGGACAGGGGGGGGAGGTGAAGCTTTCTTT.

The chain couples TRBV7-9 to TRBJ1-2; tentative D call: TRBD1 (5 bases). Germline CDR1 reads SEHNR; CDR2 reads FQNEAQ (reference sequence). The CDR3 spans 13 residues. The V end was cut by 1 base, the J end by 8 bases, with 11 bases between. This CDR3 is CASSLEAWGGYTF. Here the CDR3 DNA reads TGTGCCAGCAGCTTAGAAGCTTGGGGGGGCTACACCTTC.

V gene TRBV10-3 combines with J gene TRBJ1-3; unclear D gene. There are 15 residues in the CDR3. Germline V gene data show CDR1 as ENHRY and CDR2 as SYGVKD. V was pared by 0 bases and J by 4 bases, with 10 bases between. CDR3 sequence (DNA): TGTGCCATCAGTGAGTCCTGGGTTTCGGGAAACACCATATATTTT. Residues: CAISESWVSGNTIYF.

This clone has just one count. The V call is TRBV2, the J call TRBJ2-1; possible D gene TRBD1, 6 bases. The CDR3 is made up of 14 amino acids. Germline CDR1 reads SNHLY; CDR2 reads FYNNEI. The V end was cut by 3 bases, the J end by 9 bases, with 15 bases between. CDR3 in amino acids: CASSDQGLWGEQFF. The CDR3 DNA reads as TGTGCCAGCAGTGATCAGGGGTTGTGGGGTGAGCAGTTCTTC.

The CDR3 here is CASSILDLDNEQFF. CDR3 coding DNA: TGTGCCAGCAGTATACTGGACCTTGACAATGAGCAGTTCTTC. V usage is TRBV28 and J usage is TRBJ2-1; no definite D call. Trimming stripped 5 bases from V and 5 bases from J, with 13 bases between. Germline V gives CDR1 MDHEN, CDR2 SYDVKM. This CDR3 is 14 amino acids long.

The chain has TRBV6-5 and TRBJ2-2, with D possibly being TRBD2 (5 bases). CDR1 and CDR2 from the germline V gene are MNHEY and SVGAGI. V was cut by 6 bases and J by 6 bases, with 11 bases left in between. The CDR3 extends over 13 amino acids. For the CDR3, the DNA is TGTGCCAGCAGCCCTGGGCGGGCCGGGGAGCTGTTTTTT. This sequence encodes CASSPGRAGELFF.